A selection of T cell receptor beta chains follows, all from one sample in a study of cytomegalovirus exposure and HLA in healthy donors. Assay used: immunoSEQ multiplex PCR; TCRdb lists only in-frame clones, some missing. The repertoire holds about 84,000 clones, with less than 80% as singletons. Specimen: PBMCs. These receptors all stem from a middle-aged woman in good health and CMV-seropositive. CDR3s include the opening cysteine and the closing phenylalanine or tryptophan. The order of the fields is V gene, clone size, J gene, D gene, CDR3 DNA, CDR3 protein. A D gene is named only where the DNA matches it firmly. Clone size appears in some rows only: once, few, many, or a class for an expanded clone.

TRBV7-2	NA	TRBJ1-2	NA	TGTGCCAGCAGCTTAGACAGGTCTAACTATGGCTACACCTTC	CASSLDRSNYGYTF
TRBV4-3	NA	TRBJ1-1	NA	TGCGCCAGCAGCCAGGGAGCCCAGGGGTTGAACACTGAAGCTTTCTTT	CASSQGAQGLNTEAFF
TRBV7-6	NA	TRBJ2-5	NA	TGTGCCAGCAGCTTAGGAGCTGGCCTTCAGGCCCAGTACTTC	CASSLGAGLQAQYF
TRBV7-9	NA	TRBJ2-7	NA	TGTGCCAGCAGCCCGGGGGACGAGCAGTACTTC	CASSPGDEQYF
TRBV5-1	NA	TRBJ2-3	NA	TGCGCCAGCAGCTTGGCCCAGGGAAGGGGAGATACGCAGTATTTT	CASSLAQGRGDTQYF
TRBV19	NA	TRBJ1-4	TRBD1	TGTGCCAGTAGTAAAAACAGGGGTTTTAATGAAAAACTGTTTTTT	CASSKNRGFNEKLFF
TRBV28	NA	TRBJ2-7	TRBD1	TGTGCCAGCAGTTTCCACGCGGGACAGGGCTATATCTACGAGCAGTACTTC	CASSFHAGQGYIYEQYF
TRBV27	NA	TRBJ1-1	TRBD1	TGTGCCAGCAGTCCACATACCGGGACAGGGTATTACACTGAAGCTTTCTTT	CASSPHTGTGYYTEAFF
TRBV27	NA	TRBJ1-5	NA	TGTGCCAGCAGTTTATTGGGGGCAAATAGCAATCAGCCCCAGCATTTT	CASSLLGANSNQPQHF
TRBV7-2	NA	TRBJ1-5	NA	TGTGCCAGCAGCGCCAAGATTTCGGGCAATCAGCCCCAGCATTTT	CASSAKISGNQPQHF
TRBV6-5	NA	TRBJ1-2	TRBD1	TGTGCCAGCGGTATAGGGACAGCCGTAGGCTACACCTTC	CASGIGTAVGYTF
TRBV28	NA	TRBJ2-3	TRBD1	TGTGCCAGCAGTACAAGACAGGGCCGGAGGACAGATACGCAGTATTTT	CASSTRQGRRTDTQYF
TRBV2	NA	TRBJ2-7	NA	TGTGCCAGCAGTCCCGGGACAACTTTTTCATTC	CASSPGTTFSF
TRBV6-5	once	TRBJ1-2	TRBD1	TGTGCCAGCAAATTCCGGGACAGGGATGGCTACACCTTC	CASKFRDRDGYTF
TRBV28	NA	TRBJ1-4	TRBD1	TGTGCCAGCAGTTCGAGCCGGGACAGGGAAGAAAAACTGTTTTTT	CASSSSRDREEKLFF
TRBV2	NA	TRBJ1-1	NA	TGTGCCGGATATGCCAGGGGTTCTGAAGCTTTCTTT	CAGYARGSEAFF
TRBV10-2	few	TRBJ1-2	TRBD1	TGCGCCAGCAGGGATCGGGGGACAGGTGTCTATGGCTACACCTTC	CASRDRGTGVYGYTF
TRBV6-6	NA	TRBJ1-1	NA	TGTGCCAGCAGGAACGAGGGGGGGATGAACACTGAAGCTTTCTTT	CASRNEGGMNTEAFF
TRBV15	NA	TRBJ2-7	TRBD2	TGTGCCACCAGCAGACTAGGATGGGGGACTAGCGGTACCTACGAGCAGTACTTC	CATSRLGWGTSGTYEQYF
TRBV19	NA	TRBJ2-5	TRBD1	TGTGCCAGTAGTTTCCGGGACAGGGGGCTGGAGACCCAGTACTTC	CASSFRDRGLETQYF
TRBV11-1	NA	TRBJ2-5	TRBD2	TGTGCCAGCAGCAAGGGACTAGCGGGAGTGGGCCTAGAGACCCAGTACTTC	CASSKGLAGVGLETQYF
TRBV6-5	few	TRBJ1-4	NA	TGTGCCAGTTGTAGTGGACAGTCTAATGAAAAACTGTTTTTT	CASCSGQSNEKLFF
TRBV6-6	NA	TRBJ2-3	TRBD2	TGTGCCAGCAGTTACACGGGAGGTCGCACAGATACGCAGTATTTT	CASSYTGGRTDTQYF
TRBV5-6	NA	TRBJ1-4	TRBD1	TGTGCCAGCACCCCGGGACAGGGGGCAGGTGAAAAACTGTTTTTT	CASTPGQGAGEKLFF
TRBV4-1	NA	TRBJ2-1	TRBD2	TGCGCCAGCAGCCAAGATGGAACTAGCGGGGGCTCCTACAATGAGCAGTTCTTC	CASSQDGTSGGSYNEQFF
TRBV15	NA	TRBJ2-5	NA	TGTGCCACCAGCAGGGCCACCAAAGAGACCCAGTACTTC	CATSRATKETQYF
TRBV6-1	NA	TRBJ1-2	TRBD1	TGTGCCAGCAGTCAGGGGGACGGTGGCTACACCTTC	CASSQGDGGYTF
TRBV6-5	NA	TRBJ2-7	NA	TGTGCCAGCAGTTACTCGAGGGGAGGCTCCTACGAGCAGTACTTC	CASSYSRGGSYEQYF
TRBV4-3	NA	TRBJ2-5	NA	TGCGCCAGCAGCCAAGATTATAACAGCCAAGAGACCCAGTACTTC	CASSQDYNSQETQYF
TRBV6-1	once	TRBJ2-7	NA	TGTGCCAGCAGTCCCTATAGCGACTCCTACGAGCAGTACTTC	CASSPYSDSYEQYF